A single sample gave rise to the 28 T cell receptor beta chains below, sequenced in a study of CD8 T cells in ankylosing spondylitis. These TCRs' antigens remain unknown. Findings and caveats of the study: A TCR beta motif made of 7 to 9 highly homologous variants seemed typical of ankylosing spondylitis blood.

TCRdb ran MiXCR on the 5' RACE reads and lists one entry per CDR3 protein. The sample has approximately 540,000 distinct CDR3 sequences, approximately 11% seen once. The sequenced sample consisted of blood, either unsorted or a sorted T cell fraction (not recorded which). The origin of the receptors is a male donor with ankylosing spondylitis.

This clonotype showed up just a few times. The chain joins TRBV24-1 to TRBJ2-6; D is ambiguous. The V end lost 2 bases, the J end lost 5 bases, and 9 bases lay between the germline ends. Germline V lookup: CDR1 KGHDR, CDR2 SFDVKD. The CDR3 consists of 15 residues. CDR3 amino acids: CATSDSGNRANVLTF. DNA for the CDR3: TGTGCCACCAGTGATTCAGGAAATAGGGCCAACGTCCTGACTTTC.

This clonotype was counted between two and nine times. V usage is TRBV12-3 or TRBV12-4 and J usage is TRBJ1-5; D perhaps matches TRBD1 (6 bases). Trimming removed 1 base from V and 1 base from J, with 11 bases in between. This CDR3 spans 16 amino acids. As DNA, the CDR3 is TGTGCCAGCAGTTTAGACAGGGCGTCAAGCAATCAGCCCCAGCATTTT. This translates into CASSLDRASSNQPQHF.

This clonotype came up many times. J is TRBJ2-1 and V is TRBV12-3 or TRBV12-4; 9 bases map to TRBD1. This CDR3 has 15 residues. With V trimmed by 6 bases and J by 4 bases, 7 bases remained unmatched. CDR3 DNA sequence: TGTGCCAGCAGAAAGCCGGGACAGGGTTACAATGAGCAGTTCTTC. Protein product: CASRKPGQGYNEQFF.

The chain carries TRBV7-9 and TRBJ1-1; no clear D gene. Germline lookup yields CDR1 SEHNR and CDR2 FQNEAQ (reference sequence). The V and J ends lost 1 base and 7 bases respectively, with 13 bases between them. The CDR3 loop spans 14 amino acids. This CDR3 is CASSLEGGSVEAFF. The CDR3 region has the DNA TGTGCCAGCAGCTTAGAGGGAGGGTCCGTTGAAGCTTTCTTT.

The chain uses TRBV7-2 and TRBJ2-3, with 11 bases identical to TRBD2. Germline CDR1 SGHTA, CDR2 FQGNSA. CDR3 size: 15 residues. V was pared by 5 bases and J by 12 bases, with 13 bases of the junction left unmatched. CDR3 sequence: CASSPTSGSPLGQYF. For the CDR3, the DNA is TGTGCCAGCAGCCCAACTAGCGGGAGCCCCTTGGGTCAGTATTTT.

The chain couples TRBV20-1 to TRBJ1-6; D is undetermined. With 6 bases removed from V and 7 bases from J, the gap between germline ends came to 10 bases. Germline assignment: CDR1 DFQATT and CDR2 SNEGSKA (reference sequence). CDR3 length: 12 amino acids. CDR3 residues: CSATLGNSPLHF. The DNA of the CDR3 is TGCAGTGCGACCCTGGGGAATTCACCCCTCCACTTT.

This clonotype was observed a few times. The chain couples TRBV24-1 to TRBJ2-1; D remains ambiguous. Germline CDR1 is KGHDR and CDR2 is SFDVKD. Trimming left V 5 bases short and J 7 bases short, with 14 bases between. This CDR3 spans 14 amino acids. DNA of the CDR3: TGTGCCACCAGTGCCCCGGTGGGGATGAATGAGCAGTTCTTC. It yields the protein CATSAPVGMNEQFF.

This clonotype was recorded at least ten times. The chain uses TRBV3-1 and TRBJ2-1; D unresolved. Germline CDR1 LGHDT, CDR2 YNNKEL (reference sequence). CDR3 size: 11 residues. Trimming cost V 2 bases and J 8 bases, with 4 bases left between them. In DNA form, the CDR3 reads TGTGCCAGCAGCCAAATGTATGAGCAGTTCTTC. Its protein product is CASSQMYEQFF.

This clonotype was counted ten times or more. CDR3 in DNA: TGTGCCAGCAGCTTAGAGGTTGGGCTAGCGAGTAGCACAGATACGCAGTATTTT. This translates into CASSLEVGLASSTDTQYF. The chain employs TRBV11-2 and TRBJ2-3; D perhaps matches TRBD2 (6 bases). Germline values: CDR1 SGHAT, CDR2 FQNNGV. The V and J ends lost 0 bases and 0 bases respectively, with 16 bases between them. This CDR3 is 18 amino acids long.

This clonotype was observed at least ten times. The J gene is TRBJ1-2, the V gene TRBV5-4; D might be TRBD1 (5 bases). V was shortened by 6 bases and J by 1 base, with 13 bases between the two germline ends. Germline V gene lookup returns CDR1 SGHNT and CDR2 YYREEE (reference sequence). This CDR3 has 14 residues. The CDR3 is CASNLRGDNYGYTF. CDR3 DNA sequence: TGTGCCAGCAATTTAAGGGGCGATAACTATGGCTACACCTTC.

The chain couples TRBV7-8 to TRBJ1-4, with 9 positions matching TRBD1. The germline gives CDR1 SGHVS, CDR2 FQNEAQ. CDR3 length: 14 amino acids. The junction had 3 bases not matched to a gene; V was cut back by 3 bases and J by 7 bases. The CDR3 nucleotides read TGTGCCAGCAGCTTGGACAGGGGAAGTGAAAAACTGTTTTTT. Protein: CASSLDRGSEKLFF.

The CDR3 loop is CASSTQGNGYTF. CDR3 DNA: TGTGCCAGTAGTACACAGGGCAACGGCTACACCTTC. The V call is TRBV19, the J call TRBJ1-2; weak D call: TRBD1 (6 bases). CDR1 is LNHDA and CDR2 is SQIVND in the germline V gene (reference sequence). The CDR3 consists of 12 residues. The V end lost 4 bases, the J end lost 8 bases, and 11 bases lay between the germline ends.

This clonotype showed up just a few times. V usage is TRBV12-3 or TRBV12-4 and J usage is TRBJ1-2, with a tentative D call TRBD1 (5 bases). This CDR3 spans 15 amino acids. The V end was cut by 4 bases, the J end by 3 bases, with 15 bases between. The DNA of the CDR3 is TGTGCCAGCAGTTCGGGACCGGGATCGGACTATGGCTACACCTTC. Encoded protein: CASSSGPGSDYGYTF.

This chain links TRBV3-1 with TRBJ2-1, with D hard to call. Germline loops: CDR1 LGHDT, CDR2 YNNKEL (reference sequence). The V and J ends lost 3 bases and 8 bases respectively, with 5 bases between them. The CDR3 loop spans 11 amino acids. CDR3 protein: CASSHVDEQFF. CDR3 in DNA: TGTGCCAGCAGCCACGTGGATGAGCAGTTCTTC.

This clonotype has only a few counts. The rearrangement uses TRBV2 and TRBJ2-1; 10 bases agree with TRBD2. The V and J ends lost 6 bases and 5 bases, in that order; junction bases with no gene match: 4. The CDR3 has 14 residues. The germline CDR1 and CDR2 sequences are SNHLY and FYNNEI. CDR3 DNA: TGTGCCAGCAGCGTAGCGGGGGGAAACAATGAGCAGTTCTTC. Translating it yields CASSVAGGNNEQFF. Complete variable domain (other parts from reference TRBV2 and TRBJ2-1): EPEVTQTPSHQVTQMGQEVILRCVPISNHLYFYWYRQILGQKVEFLVSFYNNEISEKSEIFDDQFSVERPDGSNFTLKIRSTKLEDSAMYFCASSVAGGNNEQFFGPGTRLTVL.

The DNA of the CDR3 is TGCAGTGCTAGGCATAGGAGCGGAGGGGTCTCTGGCTACACCTTC. Translated: CSARHRSGGVSGYTF. This sequence joins TRBV20-1 and TRBJ1-2, with D perhaps matching TRBD1 (5 bases). Trimming removed 3 bases at V and 7 bases at J, with 21 bases between. The CDR3 is 15 residues long. Per germline, CDR1 DFQATT and CDR2 SNEGSKA (reference sequence).

The chain is built from TRBV6-1 and TRBJ2-3; D might be TRBD2 (5 bases). This CDR3 has 15 amino acids. CDR1 MNHNS and CDR2 SASEGT come from the germline V gene. V lost 2 bases, J lost 5 bases, and 14 bases lay in between. In DNA form, the CDR3 reads TGTGCCAGCAGTGAAAACACGGCTCGGGGAGATACGCAGTATTTT. Encoded protein: CASSENTARGDTQYF.

This clonotype occurred a few times. The gene calls are TRBV27 and TRBJ1-2; the match to TRBD1 covers 7 bases. V was pared by 3 bases and J by 4 bases, with 5 bases of the junction left unmatched. The CDR3 length is 14 residues. Germline CDR1 is MNHEY and CDR2 is SMNVEV (reference sequence). The CDR3 spells CASSLGGQPYGYTF. The CDR3 bases are TGTGCCAGCAGTTTGGGGGGACAGCCCTATGGCTACACCTTC.

This chain joins TRBV7-2 and TRBJ2-1; tentatively, D is TRBD1 or TRBD2 (5 bases each). CDR1 SGHTA and CDR2 FQGNSA come from the germline V gene. This CDR3 has 13 amino acids. V lost 6 bases and J 7 bases, leaving 13 bases between the germline ends. The CDR3 spells CASRIPEGNEQFF. The CDR3 DNA is TGTGCCAGCAGGATCCCTGAGGGGAATGAGCAGTTCTTC.

The chain is built from TRBV18 and TRBJ1-2, with 7 bases matching TRBD1. The CDR3 is 13 residues long. Germline-derived CDR1 and CDR2 are KGHSH and LQKENI. V dropped 6 bases and J dropped 4; count of bases not matched to a gene: 5. The CDR3 reads CASSATGTYGYTF. Written as DNA, the CDR3 is TGTGCCAGCTCCGCGACAGGGACCTATGGCTACACCTTC.

The chain links TRBV29-1 to TRBJ2-1; TRBD2 matches 11 bases. The CDR3 is 16 residues long. J gave up 2 bases and V 6 bases, and 9 bases lay outside the gene matches. CDR1 is SQVTM and CDR2 is ANQGSEA in the germline V gene. DNA of the CDR3: TGCAGCGTCGCAGGGGGACTAGCGGCCACCTACAATGAGCAGTTCTTC. Protein: CSVAGGLAATYNEQFF.

CDR3 residues: CASSSTLTGTNTGELFF. The CDR3 DNA is TGTGCCAGCAGCTCAACCCTGACAGGGACGAACACCGGGGAGCTGTTTTTT. V is TRBV7-9 and J is TRBJ2-2; 7 bases are shared with TRBD1. The V segment lost 4 bases and the J segment 0 bases; nucleotides outside the gene matches: 8. The CDR3 runs to 17 residues. Per germline, CDR1 SEHNR and CDR2 FQNEAQ (reference sequence).

The J gene is TRBJ2-7, the V gene TRBV7-2, with 9 bases aligning to TRBD2. This CDR3 is 15 amino acids long. Trimming cost V 2 bases and J 3 bases; bases outside gene matches: 5. Germline CDR1 SGHTA, CDR2 FQGNSA. CDR3 residues: CASSLKVSGSYEQYV. CDR3 coding DNA: TGTGCCAGCAGCTTAAAGGTTAGCGGGAGCTACGAGCAGTACGTC.

The rearrangement joins TRBV20-1 to TRBJ2-1; a weak D match, TRBD2 (5 bases). Per germline, CDR1 DFQATT and CDR2 SNEGSKA (reference sequence). This CDR3 spans 15 amino acids. V gave up 1 base and J gave up 7 bases, with 17 bases separating them. The CDR3 protein is CSARGRLARPNEQFF. CDR3 nucleotide sequence: TGCAGTGCTAGAGGTCGGCTAGCAAGGCCGAATGAGCAGTTCTTC.

In this sample, this clonotype turned up many times. The chain uses TRBV5-1 and TRBJ2-3, with 10 bases fitting TRBD2. CDR1 is SGHRS, CDR2 YFSETQ, per germline. J gave up 10 bases and V 4 bases, and 9 bases lay outside the gene matches. The CDR3 is 14 residues long. The CDR3 is CASSETSGTGPQYF. For the CDR3, the DNA is TGCGCCAGCAGCGAAACTAGCGGGACGGGGCCGCAGTATTTT. Complete variable domain (other parts from reference TRBV5-1 and TRBJ2-3): KAGVTQTPRYLIKTRGQQVTLSCSPISGHRSVSWYQQTPGQGLQFLFEYFSETQRNKGNFPGRFSGRQFSNSRSEMNVSTLELGDSALYLCASSETSGTGPQYFGPGTRLTVL.

The chain joins TRBV11-2 to TRBJ2-1; 10 bases line up with TRBD2. The germline V gene encodes CDR1 SGHAT and CDR2 FQNNGV. The V segment lost 10 bases and the J segment 9 bases; nucleotides outside the gene matches: 12. The CDR3 loop spans 14 amino acids. CDR3: CATMGASGRVEQFF. The DNA for the CDR3 is TGTGCCACCATGGGGGCTAGCGGGAGAGTTGAGCAGTTCTTC. The full variable domain, with the rest looked up from reference TRBV11-2 and TRBJ2-1, is EAGVAQSPRYKIIEKRQSVAFWCNPISGHATLYWYQQILGQGPKLLIQFQNNGVVDDSQLPKDRFSAERLKGVDSTLKIQPAKLEDSAVYLCATMGASGRVEQFFGPGTRLTVL.

This clonotype was found a few times. The rearrangement links TRBV20-1 to TRBJ2-3, with 7 positions matching TRBD2. Germline CDR1 and CDR2: DFQATT and SNEGSKA (reference sequence). The CDR3 consists of 16 residues. Trimming at V came to 5 bases and at J to 2 bases, leaving 13 bases not matched to a gene. The CDR3 sequence: CSASAMSGTHTDTQYF. The CDR3 DNA is TGCAGTGCTTCGGCTATGAGCGGGACCCACACAGATACGCAGTATTTT.

The sample holds many counts of this clonotype. The chain uses TRBV15 and TRBJ2-1; the D gene is possibly TRBD2 (5 bases). CDR3 length: 14 amino acids. The V gene lost 4 bases and the J gene lost 5 bases, with 12 bases spanning the gap. Germline V gene data show CDR1 as LNHNV and CDR2 as YYDKDF (reference sequence). This chain's CDR3 is CATSTRTGNNEQFF. CDR3 DNA: TGTGCCACCAGCACCCGGACTGGCAACAATGAGCAGTTCTTC.